This paragraph reports one T cell receptor (beta chain). The germline V gene has CDR1 MNHEY and CDR2 SMNVEV (reference sequence). V was clipped by 6 bases and J by 7 bases; unmatched bases: 11. This CDR3 spans 14 amino acids. Source study methods: Nucleated cell counts were estimated from reference gene primer amplification. The assay was immunoSEQ multiplex PCR, and TCRdb's table has in-frame clones only and misses some. V, J and clone size were drawn from that table, and D and trimming were deduced from the DNA. The sample has some 150,000 clones; roughly 84% are singletons. This sample is drawn from a study of blood T cell repertoires in COVID-19. About the research overall: From the United States, Italy and Spain came samples of acute and convalescent COVID-19.

The sequence was obtained from a woman in her sixties with acute or convalescent COVID-19. Material: peripheral blood. The chain recombines TRBV27 with TRBJ2-7; 8 bases fit TRBD1. CDR3: CASRFFQGAREQYF. The CDR3 region has the DNA TGTGCCAGCAGGTTCTTTCAGGGGGCGCGAGAGCAGTACTTC.